The sequence of this TCR beta chain was determined in a study of blood T cell repertoires in COVID-19. The wider study: The samples span acute and convalescent COVID-19 from the United States, Italy and Spain. T cells, B-cell-depleted T cells, or PBMCs provided the cDNA or gDNA that served as material.

The CDR3 is made up of 16 amino acids. With V trimmed by 0 bases and J by 1 base, 3 bases remained unmatched. Germline values: CDR1 SGHTA, CDR2 FQGNSA. Original processing methods: The authors estimated nucleated cell counts from reference gene primer amplification. Method: immunoSEQ multiplex PCR; TCRdb's copy keeps in-frame clones and lacks some. The V and J calls and clone size were taken over from that table, and D and trimming were inferred from the DNA. Among about 200,000 clones listed, over 70% were seen once. This TCR was sampled from a man between 40 and 49 years old with acute or convalescent COVID-19. This chain links TRBV7-2 with TRBJ1-2, with 9 bases matching TRBD1. Sample: peripheral blood. As DNA, the CDR3 is TGTGCCAGCAGCTTAGCTGGACAGGGGAGTAACTATGGCTACACCTTC. It translates to CASSLAGQGSNYGYTF.